This T cell receptor beta chain was sequenced during a study of blood T cells in healthy people across ages. Notes on the study in general: Naive T cell percentage and TCR beta diversity correlated strongly.

Next came a second PCR, run for about 6 to 12 cycles, which used a sample-barcoded 5' primer along with a J-beta primer mix. TCRdb reanalysed the 5' RACE reads using MiXCR and keeps one entry per CDR3 protein. The sample lists around 1,000,000 distinct CDR3 sequences, 25% seen once, with less than 0.85% in the top ten. With 0 bases removed from V and 0 bases from J, the gap between germline ends came to 8 bases. CDR1 DFQATT and CDR2 SNEGSKA come from the germline V gene (reference sequence). The CDR3 loop spans 14 amino acids. As concerns this clonotype: Its antigen is still unknown.

The same data also contributed to another study, on T cells of mothers and their children. This second study notes: Extracted RNA, in its entirety, went into cDNA synthesis at around 1.5 ug per 15 ul. The study found slightly higher but non-significant overlap in related versus unrelated mother-child pairs.

The V and J genes are TRBV20-1 and TRBJ1-1; D gene uncertain. The sequenced sample was blood. This receptor was obtained from a girl aged 2 to 9 in good health. The chain's CDR3 is CSARDQRVNTEAFF. The DNA for the CDR3 is TGCAGTGCTAGAGATCAAAGGGTGAACACTGAAGCTTTCTTT.